This T cell receptor beta chain stems from a study of blood T cell repertoires in COVID-19. For the study at large: Samples came from the United States, Italy and Spain, spanning acute and convalescent COVID-19.

Authors' data handling: From reference gene primer amplification, estimates of nucleated cell counts were derived. Sequencing was performed with immunoSEQ multiplex PCR; in TCRdb, only in-frame clones are kept and a portion is missing. Clone size and the V and J calls come from that table; the DNA yielded D and trimming. The data hold around 59,000 clones, with around 80% observed a single time. The specimen sequenced was peripheral blood. The origin of this receptor is a human donor in a cohort sampled during active COVID-19.

The CDR3 loop is CASSSPSGSSYNEQFF. CDR3 bases: TGTGCCAGCAGTTCCCCTAGCGGTAGCTCCTACAATGAGCAGTTCTTC. The rearrangement joins TRBV28 to TRBJ2-1, with 7 bases that match TRBD2. Losses at the gene ends were 4 bases for V and 0 bases for J; bases not matched to a gene: 6. Looked up from germline, CDR1 is MDHEN and CDR2 is SYDVKM. The CDR3 length is 16 residues. Filled out from reference TRBV28 and TRBJ2-1, the complete variable domain reads DVKVTQSSRYLVKRTGEKVFLECVQDMDHENMFWYRQDPGLGLRLIYFSYDVKMKEKGDIPEGYSVSREKKERFSLILESASTNQTSMYLCASSSPSGSSYNEQFFGPGTRLTVL.